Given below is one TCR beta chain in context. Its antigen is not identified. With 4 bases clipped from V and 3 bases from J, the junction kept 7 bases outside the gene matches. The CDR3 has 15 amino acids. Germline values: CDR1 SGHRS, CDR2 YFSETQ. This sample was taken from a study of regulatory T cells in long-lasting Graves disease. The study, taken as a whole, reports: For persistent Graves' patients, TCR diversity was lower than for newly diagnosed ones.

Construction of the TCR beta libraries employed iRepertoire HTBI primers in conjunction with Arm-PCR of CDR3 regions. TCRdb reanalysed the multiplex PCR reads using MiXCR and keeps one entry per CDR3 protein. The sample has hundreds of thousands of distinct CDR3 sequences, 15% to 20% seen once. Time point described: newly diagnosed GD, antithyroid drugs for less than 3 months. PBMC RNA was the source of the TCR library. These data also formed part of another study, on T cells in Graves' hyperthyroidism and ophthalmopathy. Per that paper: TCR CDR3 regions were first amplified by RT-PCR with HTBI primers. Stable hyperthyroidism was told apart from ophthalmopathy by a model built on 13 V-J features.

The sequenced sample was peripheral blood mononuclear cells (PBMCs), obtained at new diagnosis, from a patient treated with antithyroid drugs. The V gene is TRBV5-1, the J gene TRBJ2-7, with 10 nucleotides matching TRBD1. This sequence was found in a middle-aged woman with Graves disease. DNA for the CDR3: TGCGCCAGCAGCAGGGACAGGGGTGGGGACTACGAGCAGTACTTC. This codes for CASSRDRGGDYEQYF.